This T cell receptor beta chain was recorded in a study of cytomegalovirus exposure and HLA in healthy donors. This clone has more than one count but fewer than ten. It was with 60 Vbeta and 13 Jbeta primers that the PCR ran. Clones were read by immunoSEQ multiplex PCR, and TCRdb kept only the in-frame ones, dropping some. The table lists about 160,000 clones, around four fifths of them singletons. Germline CDR1 reads SGHRS; CDR2 reads YFSETQ. CDR3 size: 14 residues. V was pared by 2 bases and J by 5 bases, with 12 bases between. The specimen was PBMCs. This TCR came from a woman in her late teens or twenties in good health and CMV-seronegative. V is TRBV5-1 and J is TRBJ2-3, with a possible D match to TRBD1 (6 bases). CDR3 sequence (DNA): TGCGCCAGCAGCTTAACAGGGTACTTAGATACGCAGTATTTT. Amino acids: CASSLTGYLDTQYF.